These 3 T cell receptor beta chains originate from one sample sequenced in a study of T cells in Graves' hyperthyroidism and ophthalmopathy. TCR beta CDR3 sequences were amplified from RNA transcripts. HTBI primers were used for first-round RT-PCR of the TCR CDR3. TCRdb itself ran the multiplex PCR reads through MiXCR, one entry per CDR3 protein. This sample has about 570,000 distinct CDR3 sequences, with about 43% found just once. The sequenced sample consisted of peripheral blood or thyroid tissue (not recorded which). The receptors originated from an adult woman with Graves' disease, either hyperthyroidism or ophthalmopathy (not recorded which).

Ten or more counts support this clonotype. The V gene is TRBV19, the J gene TRBJ1-2; weak D call: TRBD1 (6 bases). CDR1 is LNHDA, CDR2 SQIVND, per germline (reference sequence). Trimming pared 7 bases from V and 4 bases from J, leaving 16 bases between. This CDR3 region has 14 residues. The chain's CDR3 is CASKDPQGLYGYTF. CDR3 bases: TGTGCCAGTAAGGACCCACAGGGCCTCTATGGCTACACCTTC.

In regard to this clonotype: The conserved closing phenylalanine or tryptophan is absent in this CDR3, likely reflecting a read error. V and J are TRBV5-1 and TRBJ2-5; a weak D match, TRBD2 (5 bases). CDR3 length: 15 residues. In germline, CDR1 is SGHRS, CDR2 YFSETQ. V lost 0 bases, J lost 5 bases, and 14 bases lay in between. The CDR3 reads CASSLAGGMKETQYL. The CDR3 bases are TGCGCCAGCAGCTTGGCCGGAGGCATGAAGGAGACCCAGTACCTC.

The chain employs TRBV25-1 and TRBJ2-7; 8 positions match TRBD1. The CDR3 totals 16 residues. Trimming took 6 bases from V and 4 from J; bases not matched to a gene: 14. Germline V CDR1 and CDR2: MGHDK, SYGVNS. The CDR3, as DNA: TGTGCCAGCAGCGTTGAAGATGGGGACAGGACATACGAGCAGTACTTC. Protein product: CASSVEDGDRTYEQYF.